The present TCR beta chain was sequenced within a study of blood T cell repertoires in COVID-19. Study in general: The study drew acute and convalescent COVID-19 samples from the United States, Italy and Spain. In each case, the material was cDNA or gDNA derived from T cells, B-cell-depleted T cells, or PBMCs.

Original data processing: Amplification with reference gene primers provided the estimates of nucleated cell counts. Libraries were prepared by immunoSEQ multiplex PCR; TCRdb keeps only in-frame clonotypes and omits some of them. V, J and clone size are those of that table, while D and trimming were read from the DNA. The sample lists 150,000 to 200,000 clones; around 72% were seen once. The CDR3 is made up of 14 amino acids. Trimming left V 5 bases short and J 4 bases short, with 16 bases between. Germline values: CDR1 SGHRS, CDR2 YFSETQ. This TCR was sampled from a woman of 80 years or more with acute or convalescent COVID-19. This sequence joins TRBV5-1 and TRBJ2-7, with D perhaps matching TRBD2 (6 bases). Material for sequencing was peripheral blood. CDR3 in amino acids: CASRQRERGYEQYF. DNA of the CDR3: TGCGCCAGCAGACAACGGGAGCGCGGTTACGAGCAGTACTTC.